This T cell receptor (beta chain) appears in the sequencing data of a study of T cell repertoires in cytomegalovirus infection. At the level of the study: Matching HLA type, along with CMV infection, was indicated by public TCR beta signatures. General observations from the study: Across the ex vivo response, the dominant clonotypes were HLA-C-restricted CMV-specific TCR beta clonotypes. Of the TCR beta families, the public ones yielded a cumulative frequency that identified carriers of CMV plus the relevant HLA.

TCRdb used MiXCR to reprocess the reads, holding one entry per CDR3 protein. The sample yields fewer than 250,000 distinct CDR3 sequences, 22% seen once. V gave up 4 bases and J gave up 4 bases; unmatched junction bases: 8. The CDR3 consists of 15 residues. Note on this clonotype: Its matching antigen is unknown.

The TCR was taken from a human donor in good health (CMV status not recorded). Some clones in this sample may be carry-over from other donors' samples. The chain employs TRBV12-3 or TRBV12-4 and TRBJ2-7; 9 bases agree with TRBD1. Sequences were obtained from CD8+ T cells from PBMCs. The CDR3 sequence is CASSSIRDRVYEQYF. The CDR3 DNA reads TGTGCCAGCAGTTCCATCCGGGACAGGGTGTACGAGCAGTACTTC.